This TCR beta chain was sequenced for a study of CD8+ T cells in alopecia areata. cDNA serving as the sequencing template came from extracted, reverse transcribed RNA. Method: immunoSEQ multiplex PCR; TCRdb's copy keeps in-frame clones and lacks some. The data contain roughly 99,000 clones, 84% of them seen just once; the ten biggest clones take up under 25%. Treatment in this sample: oral pan-JAK inhibitor, 5-10 mg twice daily. The germline gives CDR1 LNHDA, CDR2 SQIVND (reference sequence). This CDR3 spans 15 amino acids. V gave up 1 base and J gave up 6 bases, with 12 bases separating them. The clonotype comes from a human donor with alopecia areata. The sample was CD8+ T cells sorted from blood, taken at week 24, from a patient treated with tofacitinib. The gene calls are TRBV19 and TRBJ2-2; D call uncertain. The CDR3 nucleotides read TGTGCCAGTAGTATAGCGAGGTTTAGTGCCGGGGAGCTGTTTTTT. Translating gives CASSIARFSAGELFF. Combining the CDR3 with reference TRBV19 and TRBJ2-2 gives the whole variable domain DGGITQSPKYLFRKEGQNVTLSCEQNLNHDAMYWYRQDPGQGLRLIYYSQIVNDFQKGDIAEGYSVSREKKESFPLTVTSAQKNPTAFYLCASSIARFSAGELFFGEGSRLTVL.